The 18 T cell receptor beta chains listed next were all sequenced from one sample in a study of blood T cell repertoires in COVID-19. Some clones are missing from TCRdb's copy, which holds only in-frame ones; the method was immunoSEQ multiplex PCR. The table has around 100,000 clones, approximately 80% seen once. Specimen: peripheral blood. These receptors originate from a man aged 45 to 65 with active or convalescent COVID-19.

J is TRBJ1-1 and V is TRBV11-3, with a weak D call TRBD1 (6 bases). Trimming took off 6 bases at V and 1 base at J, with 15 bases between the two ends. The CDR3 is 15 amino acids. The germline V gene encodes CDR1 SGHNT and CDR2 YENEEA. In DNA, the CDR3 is TGTGCCAGCAGACACTACGACAGGTCGAACACTGAAGCTTTCTTT. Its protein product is CASRHYDRSNTEAFF.

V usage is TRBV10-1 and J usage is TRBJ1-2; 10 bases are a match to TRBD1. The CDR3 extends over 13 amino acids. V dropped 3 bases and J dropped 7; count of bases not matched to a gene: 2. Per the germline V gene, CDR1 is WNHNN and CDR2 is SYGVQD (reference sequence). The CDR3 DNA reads TGCGCCAGCAGTGACTGGACAGGGGGTGGCTACACCTTC. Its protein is CASSDWTGGGYTF.

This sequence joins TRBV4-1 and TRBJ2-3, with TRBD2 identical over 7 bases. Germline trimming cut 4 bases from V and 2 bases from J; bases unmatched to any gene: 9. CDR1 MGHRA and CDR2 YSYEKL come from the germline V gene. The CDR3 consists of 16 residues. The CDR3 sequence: CASSLPRGRSTDTQYF. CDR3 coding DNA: TGCGCCAGCAGCCTCCCCCGCGGGAGATCCACAGATACGCAGTATTTT.

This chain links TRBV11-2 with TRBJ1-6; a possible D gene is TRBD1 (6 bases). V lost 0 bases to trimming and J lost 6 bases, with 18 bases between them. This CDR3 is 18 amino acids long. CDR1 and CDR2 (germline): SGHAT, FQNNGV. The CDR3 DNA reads TGTGCCAGCAGCTTAGATCTAGGACAGCTTGTAGGTAATTCACCCCTCCACTTT. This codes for CASSLDLGQLVGNSPLHF.

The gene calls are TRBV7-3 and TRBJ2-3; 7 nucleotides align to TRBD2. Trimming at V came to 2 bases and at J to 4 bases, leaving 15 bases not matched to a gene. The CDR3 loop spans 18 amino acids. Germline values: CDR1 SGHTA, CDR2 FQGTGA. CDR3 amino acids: CASSLAGRGGALADTQYF. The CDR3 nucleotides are TGTGCCAGCAGCTTAGCAGGACGGGGAGGGGCCCTCGCAGATACGCAGTATTTT.

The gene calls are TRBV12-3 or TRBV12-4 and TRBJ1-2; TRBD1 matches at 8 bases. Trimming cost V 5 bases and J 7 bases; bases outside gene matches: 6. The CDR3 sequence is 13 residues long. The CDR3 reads CASSPDRDGGYTF. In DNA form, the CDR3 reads TGTGCCAGCAGTCCGGACAGGGACGGTGGCTACACCTTC.

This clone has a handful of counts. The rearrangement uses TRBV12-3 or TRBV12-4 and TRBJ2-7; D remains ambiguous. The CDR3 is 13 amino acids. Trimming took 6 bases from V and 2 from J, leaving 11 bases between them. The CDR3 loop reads CASSNSITYEQYF. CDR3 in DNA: TGTGCCAGCAGCAACTCGATTACCTACGAGCAGTACTTC.

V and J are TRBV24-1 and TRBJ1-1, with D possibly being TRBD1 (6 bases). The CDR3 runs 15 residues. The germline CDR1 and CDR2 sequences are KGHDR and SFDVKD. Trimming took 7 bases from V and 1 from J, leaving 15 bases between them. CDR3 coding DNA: TGTGCCACCAGCGGGAGGCGGGGGGCGAACACTGAAGCTTTCTTT. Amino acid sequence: CATSGRRGANTEAFF.

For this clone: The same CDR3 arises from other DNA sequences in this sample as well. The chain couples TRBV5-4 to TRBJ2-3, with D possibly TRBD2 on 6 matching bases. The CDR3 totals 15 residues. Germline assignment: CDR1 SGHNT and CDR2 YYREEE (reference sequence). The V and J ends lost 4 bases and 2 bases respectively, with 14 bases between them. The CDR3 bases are TGTGCCAGCAGCCCCGGGACTCCCTCCACAGATACGCAGTATTTT. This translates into CASSPGTPSTDTQYF.

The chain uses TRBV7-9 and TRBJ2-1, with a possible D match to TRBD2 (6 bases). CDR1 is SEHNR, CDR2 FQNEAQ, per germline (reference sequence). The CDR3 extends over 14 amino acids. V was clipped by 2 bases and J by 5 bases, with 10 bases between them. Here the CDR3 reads CASSLLRGDNEQFF. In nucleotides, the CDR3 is TGTGCCAGCAGCTTATTGCGGGGAGACAATGAGCAGTTCTTC.

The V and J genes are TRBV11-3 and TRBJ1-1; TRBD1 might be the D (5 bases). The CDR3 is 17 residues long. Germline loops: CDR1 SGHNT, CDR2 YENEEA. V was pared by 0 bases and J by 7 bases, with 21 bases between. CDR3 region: CASSLDPRVGGFVEAFF. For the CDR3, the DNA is TGTGCCAGCAGCTTAGATCCGCGCGTCGGGGGATTTGTTGAAGCTTTCTTT.

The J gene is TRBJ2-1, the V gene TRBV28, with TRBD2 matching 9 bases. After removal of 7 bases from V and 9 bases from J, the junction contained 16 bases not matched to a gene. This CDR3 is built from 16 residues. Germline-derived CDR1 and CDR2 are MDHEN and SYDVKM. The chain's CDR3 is CASTPGAGGLRSEQFF. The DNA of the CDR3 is TGTGCCAGCACTCCCGGCGCGGGAGGGCTTCGTTCTGAGCAGTTCTTC.

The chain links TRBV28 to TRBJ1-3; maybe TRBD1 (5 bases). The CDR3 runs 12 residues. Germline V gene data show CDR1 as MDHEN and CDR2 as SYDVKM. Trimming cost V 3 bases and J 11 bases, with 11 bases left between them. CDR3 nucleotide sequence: TGTGCCAGCAGTTTTCACGCAGGGTCCATATATTTT. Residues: CASSFHAGSIYF.

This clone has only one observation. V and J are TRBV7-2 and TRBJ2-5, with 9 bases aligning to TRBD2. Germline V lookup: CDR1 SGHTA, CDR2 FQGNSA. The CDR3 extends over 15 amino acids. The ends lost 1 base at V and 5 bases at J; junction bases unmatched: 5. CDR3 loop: CASSLEAGGGETQYF. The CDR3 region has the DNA TGTGCCAGCAGCTTAGAAGCGGGAGGAGGGGAGACCCAGTACTTC.

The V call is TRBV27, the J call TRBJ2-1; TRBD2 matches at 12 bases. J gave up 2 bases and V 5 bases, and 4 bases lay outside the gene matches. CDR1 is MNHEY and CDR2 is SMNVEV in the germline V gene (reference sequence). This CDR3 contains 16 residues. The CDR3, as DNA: TGTGCCAGCAGTCCTAGCGGGAGGGCTACCTACAATGAGCAGTTCTTC. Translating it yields CASSPSGRATYNEQFF.

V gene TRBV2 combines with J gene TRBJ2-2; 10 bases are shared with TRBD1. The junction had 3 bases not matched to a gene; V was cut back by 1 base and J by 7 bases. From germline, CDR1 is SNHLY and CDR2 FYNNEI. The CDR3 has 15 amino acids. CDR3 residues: CASSEGQGAGGELFF. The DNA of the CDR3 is TGTGCCAGCAGTGAAGGACAGGGGGCGGGCGGGGAGCTGTTTTTT.

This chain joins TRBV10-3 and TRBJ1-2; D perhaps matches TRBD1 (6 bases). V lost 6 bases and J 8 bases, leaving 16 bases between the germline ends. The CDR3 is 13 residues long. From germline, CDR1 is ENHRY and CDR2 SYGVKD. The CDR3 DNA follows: TGTGCCATCAGAGGTCCAGGGGCTAACGGCTACACCTTC. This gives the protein CAIRGPGANGYTF.

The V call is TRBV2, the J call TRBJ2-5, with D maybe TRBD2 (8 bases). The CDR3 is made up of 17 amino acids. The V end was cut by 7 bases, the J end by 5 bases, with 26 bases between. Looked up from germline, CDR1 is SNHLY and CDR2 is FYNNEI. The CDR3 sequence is CASTWVQGLGGQETQYF. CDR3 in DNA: TGTGCCAGCACTTGGGTCCAGGGACTAGGGGGACAGGAGACCCAGTACTTC. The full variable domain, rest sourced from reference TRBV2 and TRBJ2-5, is EPEVTQTPSHQVTQMGQEVILRCVPISNHLYFYWYRQILGQKVEFLVSFYNNEISEKSEIFDDQFSVERPDGSNFTLKIRSTKLEDSAMYFCASTWVQGLGGQETQYFGPGTRLLVL.